These T cell receptor beta chains were read from a single sample in a study of identical twins. MiXCR, applied by TCRdb to the 5' RACE reads, yields one record per CDR3 protein. Found here are hundreds of thousands of distinct CDR3 sequences, 8.6% of them singletons; the top ten hold 0.8% to 1%. These data were likewise used in another study, on yellow fever vaccine responses in identical twins.

The sequencing sample was made of PBMCs. Every receptor here comes from a woman younger than 35 in good health. CDR3s include the opening cysteine and the closing phenylalanine or tryptophan.

v_gene	len	j_gene	CDR3aa
TRBV19	17	TRBJ1-2	CASSSMIGPRLNYGYTF
TRBV2	13	TRBJ2-5	CASRGRTQETQYF
TRBV5-1	17	TRBJ2-1	CASSLAKVRTGRYEQFF
TRBV7-6	14	TRBJ2-2	CASSLKGAAGELFF
TRBV7-2	17	TRBJ2-3	CASSLWGLAGEKDTQYF
TRBV5-1	15	TRBJ1-2	CASSPIEGGNYGYTF
TRBV12-5	12	TRBJ2-2	CASGEGSGELFF
TRBV20-1	9	TRBJ2-1	CSAREREFF
TRBV11-2	13	TRBJ2-7	CASSSGFTYEQYF
TRBV15	15	TRBJ1-2	CATSRDSDGFYGYTF
TRBV29-1	14	TRBJ2-1	CSGYGASSYNEQFF
TRBV6-2/TRBV6-3	12	TRBJ2-1	CASRDPVHEQFF
TRBV7-8	14	TRBJ2-7	CASSLARRSYEQYF
TRBV5-1	17	TRBJ2-3	CASSFSSTSGGTDTQYF
TRBV20-1	13	TRBJ2-7	CSTRGDRAREQYF
TRBV5-1	14	TRBJ2-7	CASSLVGLAPEQYF
TRBV29-1	12	TRBJ2-7	CSVEGDNYEQYF
TRBV10-3	21	TRBJ2-3	CAIKPGTKSTGTSGNLDTQYF
TRBV4-3	15	TRBJ1-6	CASSQDGTHNSPLHF
TRBV5-1	15	TRBJ2-2	CASSPETPTYGELFF
TRBV5-1	14	TRBJ2-7	CASSSTWGQYEQYF
TRBV5-5	14	TRBJ2-1	CASSLPAGGLEQFF
TRBV29-1	14	TRBJ2-7	CSVERRGAGNEQYF
TRBV7-9	15	TRBJ2-1	CASSPPGQGSNEQFF
TRBV5-5	15	TRBJ1-5	CASSLGQGRNQPQHF
TRBV5-6	14	TRBJ2-7	CASSWPTGSDEQYF
TRBV10-3	13	TRBJ2-3	CAILRDGTDTQYF
TRBV7-2	14	TRBJ2-5	CASSLHRGMETQYF
TRBV7-2	16	TRBJ2-7	CASSLGSVAVSYEQYF
TRBV20-1	15	TRBJ2-7	CSARTLAGVPYEQYF
TRBV7-8	19	TRBJ1-4	CASSLELRASDRANEKLFF
TRBV29-1	12	TRBJ2-1	CSVGKTYNEQFF
TRBV5-1	14	TRBJ2-2	CASSFLSNTGELFF
TRBV12-3/TRBV12-4	17	TRBJ2-7	CASSTQSVAGFFYEQYF
TRBV4-1	17	TRBJ2-2	CASSQDRSGGYTGELFF
TRBV28	16	TRBJ1-6	CASSSGNRGRNSPLHF
TRBV14	14	TRBJ2-7	CASSQSGGYYEQYF
TRBV18	13	TRBJ1-1	CASSPLGKTEAFF
TRBV14	12	TRBJ1-1	CASSQDGQEAFF
TRBV7-6	15	TRBJ1-5	CASSPGGQGYQPQHF
TRBV4-2	15	TRBJ1-5	CASSQVGPDSQPQHF
TRBV4-1	15	TRBJ2-7	CASSHPAQRLGEQYF
TRBV11-1	18	TRBJ2-1	CASSLASGGPAPGNEQFF
TRBV4-3	14	TRBJ1-1	CASSQDWWEGKAFF